The entry below gives a single TCR beta chain sequence along with its context. The authors ran a second PCR of roughly 6 to 12 cycles using a sample-barcoded 5' primer and a J-beta primer mix. TCRdb redid the calling of the 5' RACE reads with MiXCR, one entry per CDR3 protein. The sample records 1.5 million to 2 million distinct CDR3 sequences, about 28% being singletons. These data are taken from a study of blood T cells in healthy people across ages. The V end was cut by 5 bases, the J end by 13 bases, with 15 bases between. The CDR3 contains 12 residues. The receptor comes from a woman aged 25 to 45 in good health. The chain has TRBV12-3 or TRBV12-4 and TRBJ2-1, with D hard to call. Specimen: blood. The CDR3 loop is CASSSNQETQFF. CDR3 nucleotide sequence: TGTGCCAGCAGTAGTAATCAAGAGACCCAGTTCTTC.